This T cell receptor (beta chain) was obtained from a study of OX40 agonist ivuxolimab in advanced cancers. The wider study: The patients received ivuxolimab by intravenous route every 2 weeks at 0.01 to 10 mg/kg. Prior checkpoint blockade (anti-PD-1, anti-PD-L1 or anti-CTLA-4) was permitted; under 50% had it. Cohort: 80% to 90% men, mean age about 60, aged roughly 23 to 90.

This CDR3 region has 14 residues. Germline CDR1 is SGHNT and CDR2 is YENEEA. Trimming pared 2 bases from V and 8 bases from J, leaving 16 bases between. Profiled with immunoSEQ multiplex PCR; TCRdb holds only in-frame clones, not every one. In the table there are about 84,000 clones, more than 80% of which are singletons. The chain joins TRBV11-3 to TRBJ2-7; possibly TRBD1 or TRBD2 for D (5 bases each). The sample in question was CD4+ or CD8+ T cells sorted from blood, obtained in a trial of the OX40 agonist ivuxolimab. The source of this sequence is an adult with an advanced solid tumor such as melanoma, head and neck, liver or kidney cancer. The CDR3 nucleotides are TGTGCCAGCAGCTTAACCCGGGACGGCGGACAGCAGTACTTC. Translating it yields CASSLTRDGGQQYF.